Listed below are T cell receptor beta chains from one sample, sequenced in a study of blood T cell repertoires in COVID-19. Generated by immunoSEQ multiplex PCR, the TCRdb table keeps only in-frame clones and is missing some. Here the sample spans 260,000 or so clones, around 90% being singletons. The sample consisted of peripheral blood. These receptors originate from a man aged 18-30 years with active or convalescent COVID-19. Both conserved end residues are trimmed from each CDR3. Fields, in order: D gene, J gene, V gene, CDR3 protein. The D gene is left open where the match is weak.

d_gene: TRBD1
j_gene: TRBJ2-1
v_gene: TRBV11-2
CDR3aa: ASSLATGVFDEQF

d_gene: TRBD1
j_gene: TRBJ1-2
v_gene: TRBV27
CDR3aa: ASSQTRQGNYGYT

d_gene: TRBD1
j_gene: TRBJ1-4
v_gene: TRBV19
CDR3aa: ASSGRDRMKLF

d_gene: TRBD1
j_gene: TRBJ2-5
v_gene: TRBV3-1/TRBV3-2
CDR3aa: ASSQAHSEGQKMYQETQY

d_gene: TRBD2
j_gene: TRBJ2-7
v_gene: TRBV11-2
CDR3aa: ASSLVGTSNEQY

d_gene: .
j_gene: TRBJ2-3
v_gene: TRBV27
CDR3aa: ASRRGRGSTDTQY

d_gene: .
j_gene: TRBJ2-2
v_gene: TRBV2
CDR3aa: ASSWAGFSEGELF

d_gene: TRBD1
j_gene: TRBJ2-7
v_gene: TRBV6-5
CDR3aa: ASSYPGTGVYEQY

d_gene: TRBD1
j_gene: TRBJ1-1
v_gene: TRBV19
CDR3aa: ASSEGGWTEAF

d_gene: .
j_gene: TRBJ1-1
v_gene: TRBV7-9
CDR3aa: ASSLARGEAF

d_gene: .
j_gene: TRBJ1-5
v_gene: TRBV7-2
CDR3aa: ASSLEQVRSNQPQH

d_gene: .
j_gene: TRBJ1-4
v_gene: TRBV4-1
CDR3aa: ASSPSAARGEKLF

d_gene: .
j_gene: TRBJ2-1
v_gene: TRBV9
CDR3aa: ASSVGGGLGGNEQF

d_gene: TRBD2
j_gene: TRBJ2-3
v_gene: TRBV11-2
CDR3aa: ASMRGALRGTDTQY

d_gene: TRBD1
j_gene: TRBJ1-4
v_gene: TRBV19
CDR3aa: ASSQNQGAGTTNEKLF

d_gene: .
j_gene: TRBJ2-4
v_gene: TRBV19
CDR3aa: ASSKGGASLAKNIQY

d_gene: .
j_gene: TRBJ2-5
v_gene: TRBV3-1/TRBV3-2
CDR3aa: ASSQGRQGTSKETQY

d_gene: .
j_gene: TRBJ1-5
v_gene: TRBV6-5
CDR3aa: AITFWTASNQPQH

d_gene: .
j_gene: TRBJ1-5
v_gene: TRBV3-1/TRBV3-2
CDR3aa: ASSQDQFQPQH

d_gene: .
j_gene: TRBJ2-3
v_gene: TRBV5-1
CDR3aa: ASSSDFTTDTQY

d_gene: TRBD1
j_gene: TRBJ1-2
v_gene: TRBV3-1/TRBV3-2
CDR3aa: ASSHGTGGLGYT

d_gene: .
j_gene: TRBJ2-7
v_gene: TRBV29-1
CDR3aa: SARTAFYEQY

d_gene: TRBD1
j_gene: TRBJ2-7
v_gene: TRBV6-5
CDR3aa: ASSHPGQGYEQY

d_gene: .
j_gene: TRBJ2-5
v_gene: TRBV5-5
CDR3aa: ASSSYGGLEETQY

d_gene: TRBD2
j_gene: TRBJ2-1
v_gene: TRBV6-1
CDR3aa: ASSEHRDSSGGHYNEQF

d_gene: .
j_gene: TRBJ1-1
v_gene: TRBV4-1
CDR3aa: ATSGLFTTEAF

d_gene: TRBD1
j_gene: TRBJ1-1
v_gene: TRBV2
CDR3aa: ASSSTGGTEAF

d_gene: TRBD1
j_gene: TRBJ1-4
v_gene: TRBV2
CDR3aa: ASTGQDNEKLF

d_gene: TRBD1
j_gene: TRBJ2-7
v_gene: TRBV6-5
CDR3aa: ASKGQSYEQY